Described below is a single T cell receptor (beta chain) sequence and its context. These data originate in a study of PD-1 blockade in classical Hodgkin lymphoma. Documented time point: cycle 4 day 1 (C4D1), after about 6 weeks of nivolumab. Each patient relapsed following autologous stem cell transplantation, and prior brentuximab vedotin exposure differed. Best responses were complete response, partial response or progressive disease. The method was immunoSEQ multiplex PCR; TCRdb's version includes in-frame clones alone and lacks a portion of them. The repertoire holds 90,000 to 100,000 clones, with around 80% as singletons. There are 14 residues in the CDR3. The V gene end was trimmed by 5 bases and the J gene end by 7 bases; junction bases not matched to a gene: 11. Germline V gene data show CDR1 as SGHVS and CDR2 as FNYEAQ.

This receptor was taken from a human donor with classical Hodgkin lymphoma. Here the sequenced sample was peripheral blood mononuclear cells (PBMCs), taken before the fourth cycle of nivolumab. The chain employs TRBV7-6 and TRBJ2-7; TRBD1 matches at 7 bases. The CDR3 DNA reads as TGTGCCAGCAGCCTCAGTAGGGGGCCTTGGGAGCAGTACTTC. Its protein product is CASSLSRGPWEQYF.